The T cell receptor beta chain described here comes from a study of shared clonotypes between healthy human individuals. Study overall: For every donor, three CD4 naive, three CD4 memory, two CD8 naive and one CD8 memory plates were used.

The protocol was immunoSEQ multiplex PCR, while the TCRdb copy is restricted to in-frame clones and leaves out a portion. Of around 600,000 clones listed, 95% to 98% are singletons. Germline V gene sequence: CDR1 MNHEY, CDR2 SMNVEV (reference sequence). The CDR3 has 16 residues. Trimming pared 1 base from V and 4 bases from J, leaving 13 bases between. It was CD45RO-negative cells, positively selected for CCR7, that made up naive CD8 cells, with terminally differentiated effector memory CD45RA+ cells excluded. Study-wide findings and caveats: Around 5% of naive CD4 clonotypes were common to a few donors.

With respect to this clone: Its antigen is currently unknown.

The specimen sequenced was naive CD8+ T cells sorted from blood. The receptor's source is a man in his thirties or forties in good health. The V and J genes are TRBV27 and TRBJ2-2; D is possibly TRBD1 (5 bases). Here the CDR3 DNA reads TGTGCCAGCAGTTTATATGGACCAGGGCCCACCGGGGAGCTGTTTTTT. This encodes CASSLYGPGPTGELFF.